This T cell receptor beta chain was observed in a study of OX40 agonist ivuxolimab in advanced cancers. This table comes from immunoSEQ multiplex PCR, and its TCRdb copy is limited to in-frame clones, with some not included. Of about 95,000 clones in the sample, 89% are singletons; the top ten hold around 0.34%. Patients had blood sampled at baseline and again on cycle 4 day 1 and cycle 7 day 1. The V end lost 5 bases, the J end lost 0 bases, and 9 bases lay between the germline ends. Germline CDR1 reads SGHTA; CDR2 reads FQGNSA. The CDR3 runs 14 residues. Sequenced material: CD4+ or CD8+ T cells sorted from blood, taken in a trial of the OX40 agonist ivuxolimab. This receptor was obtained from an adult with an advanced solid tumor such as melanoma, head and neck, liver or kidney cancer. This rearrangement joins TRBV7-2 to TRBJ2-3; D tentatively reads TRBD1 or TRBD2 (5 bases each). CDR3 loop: CASSIWDSTDTQYF. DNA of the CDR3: TGTGCCAGCAGCATATGGGACAGCACAGATACGCAGTATTTT. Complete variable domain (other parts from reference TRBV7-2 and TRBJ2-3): GAGVSQSPSNKVTEKGKDVELRCDPISGHTALYWYRQSLGQGLEFLIYFQGNSAPDKSGLPSDRFSAERTGGSVSTLTIQRTQQEDSAVYLCASSIWDSTDTQYFGPGTRLTVL.